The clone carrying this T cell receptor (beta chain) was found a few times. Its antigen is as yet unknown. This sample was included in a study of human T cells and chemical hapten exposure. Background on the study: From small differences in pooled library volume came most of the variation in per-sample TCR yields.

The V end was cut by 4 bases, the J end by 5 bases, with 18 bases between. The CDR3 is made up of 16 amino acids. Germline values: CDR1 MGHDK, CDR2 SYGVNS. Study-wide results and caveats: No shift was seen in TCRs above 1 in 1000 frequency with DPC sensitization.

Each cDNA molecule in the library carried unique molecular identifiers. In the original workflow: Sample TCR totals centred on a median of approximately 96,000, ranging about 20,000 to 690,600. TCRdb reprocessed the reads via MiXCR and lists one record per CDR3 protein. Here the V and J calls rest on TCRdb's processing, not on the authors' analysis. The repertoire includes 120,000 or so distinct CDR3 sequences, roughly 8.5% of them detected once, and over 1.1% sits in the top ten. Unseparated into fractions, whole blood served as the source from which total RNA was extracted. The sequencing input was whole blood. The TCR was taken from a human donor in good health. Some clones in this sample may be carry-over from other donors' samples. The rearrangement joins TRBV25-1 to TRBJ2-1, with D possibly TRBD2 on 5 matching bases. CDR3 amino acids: CASSVPGIYGDNEQFF. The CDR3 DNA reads TGTGCCAGCAGTGTCCCGGGGATCTATGGGGACAATGAGCAGTTCTTC. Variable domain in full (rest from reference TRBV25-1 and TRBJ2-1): EADIYQTPRYLVIGTGKKITLECSQTMGHDKMYWYQQDPGMELHLIHYSYGVNSTEKGDLSSESTVSRIRTEHFPLTLESARPSHTSQYLCASSVPGIYGDNEQFFGPGTRLTVL.